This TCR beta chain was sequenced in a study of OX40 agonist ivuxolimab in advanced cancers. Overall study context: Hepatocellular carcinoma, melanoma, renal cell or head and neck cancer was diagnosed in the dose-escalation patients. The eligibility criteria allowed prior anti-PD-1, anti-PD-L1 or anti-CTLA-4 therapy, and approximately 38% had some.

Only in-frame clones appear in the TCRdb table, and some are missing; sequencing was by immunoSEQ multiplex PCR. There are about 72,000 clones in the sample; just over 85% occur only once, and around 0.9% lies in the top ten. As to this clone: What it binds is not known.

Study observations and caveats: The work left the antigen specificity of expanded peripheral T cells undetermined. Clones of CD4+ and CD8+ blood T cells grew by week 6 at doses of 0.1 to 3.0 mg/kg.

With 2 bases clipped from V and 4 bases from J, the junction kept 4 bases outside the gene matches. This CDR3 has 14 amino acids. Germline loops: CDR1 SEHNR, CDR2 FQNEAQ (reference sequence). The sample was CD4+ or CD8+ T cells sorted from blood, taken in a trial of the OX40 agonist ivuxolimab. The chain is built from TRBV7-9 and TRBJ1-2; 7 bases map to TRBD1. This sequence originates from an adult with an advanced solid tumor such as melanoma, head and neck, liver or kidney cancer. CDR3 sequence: CASSLIQGGYGYTF. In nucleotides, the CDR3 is TGTGCCAGCAGCTTAATCCAGGGGGGCTATGGCTACACCTTC.